This record covers a single T cell receptor beta chain. The sample belongs to a study of blood T cell repertoires in COVID-19. For the study at large: Acute and convalescent COVID-19 specimens originated in the United States, Italy and Spain.

Per the study methods: Nucleated cell counts were estimated from reference gene primer amplification. TCRdb's table, derived via immunoSEQ multiplex PCR, lists solely in-frame clones and lacks some. For V, J and clone size, that table is used; D and trimming come from the DNA. In the table there are about 130,000 clones, about 80% of which are singletons. Germline CDR1 reads MNHEY; CDR2 reads SVGAGI. The CDR3 is 15 amino acids. V gave up 5 bases and J gave up 3 bases, with 15 bases separating them. The specimen sequenced was peripheral blood. The chain joins TRBV6-5 to TRBJ2-3; no definite D call. The origin of this receptor is a man aged 35 to 55 with active or convalescent COVID-19. Here the CDR3 DNA reads TGTGCCAGCAGTACTGCTAGACCCTTGACAGATACGCAGTATTTT. It encodes CASSTARPLTDTQYF.